These 29 T cell receptor beta chains share one sample of origin, sequenced in a study of PD-L1 blockade in urothelial cancer (dated 2017 in TCRdb). The time point label corresponds to: peripheral blood 6 weeks after treatment start. Library generation was performed with the immunoSEQ multiplex PCR assay. The table comes from immuneACCESS by way of TCRdb, which keeps in-frame sequences with V and J called. Part of the clones is missing from these tables; in studies checked, under half for an unresolved V gene and the rest for unknown reasons. The sample profile shows about 130,000 clones; roughly 86% of them were found once. Of the sample, 2% to 3% falls within the top ten clones. The sequences come from PBMCs, collected around atezolizumab (anti-PD-L1) treatment. The origin of the receptors is a man over 45 with urothelial cancer.

The chain is built from TRBV4-1 and TRBJ2-6; D remains ambiguous. Germline V gives CDR1 MGHRA, CDR2 YSYEKL. CDR3 length equals 17 residues. Trimming removed 4 bases at V and 0 bases at J, with 13 bases between. CDR3 sequence reads: CASSLSPTSSGANVLTF. The CDR3 bases are TGCGCCAGCAGCCTATCGCCCACATCCTCTGGGGCCAACGTCCTGACTTTC.

The chain carries TRBV7-9 and TRBJ2-7, with D unresolved. CDR3 length equals 12 residues. V was cut by 5 bases and J by 2 bases, with 7 bases left in between. Looked up from germline, CDR1 is SEHNR and CDR2 is FQNEAQ (reference sequence). CDR3 bases: TGTGCCAGCAGCCAATTCACCTACGAGCAGTACTTC. This gives the protein CASSQFTYEQYF.

This chain connects TRBV30 to TRBJ1-2, with D hard to call. Trimming stripped 5 bases from V and 1 base from J, with 8 bases between. The germline gives CDR1 GTSNPN, CDR2 SVGIG (reference sequence). CDR3 length equals 12 residues. The CDR3 reads CAWSSLNYGYTF. For the CDR3, the DNA is TGTGCCTGGTCCTCCCTTAACTATGGCTACACCTTC.

The chain carries TRBV19 and TRBJ2-7, with D tentatively TRBD1 (7 bases). This CDR3 is built from 14 residues. Trimming stripped 4 bases from V and 4 bases from J, with 14 bases between. CDR1 and CDR2 from the germline V gene are LNHDA and SQIVND (reference sequence). The CDR3 is CASSTLQGGYEQYF. CDR3 bases: TGTGCCAGTAGTACGCTCCAGGGGGGATACGAGCAGTACTTC.

V usage is TRBV19 and J usage is TRBJ1-1, with a tentative D call TRBD1 (6 bases). CDR1 is LNHDA, CDR2 SQIVND, per germline (reference sequence). Trimming took off 8 bases at V and 8 bases at J, with 15 bases between the two ends. The CDR3 contains 12 residues. For the CDR3, the DNA is TGTGCCAGTGGGACACCTTTCATGGAAGCTTTCTTT. Translated: CASGTPFMEAFF. The entire variable domain, with the rest obtained from reference TRBV19 and TRBJ1-1, is as follows: DGGITQSPKYLFRKEGQNVTLSCEQNLNHDAMYWYRQDPGQGLRLIYYSQIVNDFQKGDIAEGYSVSREKKESFPLTVTSAQKNPTAFYLCASGTPFMEAFFGQGTRLTVV.

The chain has TRBV9 and TRBJ2-5; 8 bases map to TRBD2. In germline, CDR1 is SGDLS, CDR2 YYNGEE. V was pared by 3 bases and J by 5 bases, with 3 bases of the junction left unmatched. The length of the CDR3 is 13 residues. The CDR3, as DNA: TGTGCCAGCAGCGCGGGAGGGGAGGAGACCCAGTACTTC. Encoded protein: CASSAGGEETQYF. Drawing the rest from reference TRBV9 and TRBJ2-5, the complete variable domain is DSGVTQTPKHLITATGQRVTLRCSPRSGDLSVYWYQQSLDQGLQFLIQYYNGEERAKGNILERFSAQQFPDLHSELNLSSLELGDSALYFCASSAGGEETQYFGPGTRLLVL.

This rearrangement joins TRBV6-5 to TRBJ2-3, with unresolved D. The CDR3 is 12 residues long. Per germline, CDR1 MNHEY and CDR2 SVGAGI. Trimming removed 10 bases from V and 4 bases from J, with 12 bases in between. The CDR3 reads CATQEAADTQYF. The DNA for the CDR3 is TGTGCCACCCAAGAGGCGGCAGATACGCAGTATTTT.

V gene TRBV7-8 combines with J gene TRBJ2-7; D unresolved. Germline V gene sequence: CDR1 SGHVS, CDR2 FQNEAQ. V shed 4 bases and J shed 2 bases, with 9 bases lying between them. The CDR3 extends over 13 amino acids. As DNA, the CDR3 is TGTGCCAGCAGCTCCCGGCGGACCTACGAGCAGTACTTC. Translating it yields CASSSRRTYEQYF. The full variable domain, completed using reference TRBV7-8 and TRBJ2-7, is GAGVSQSPRYKVAKRGQDVALRCDPISGHVSLFWYQQALGQGPEFLTYFQNEAQLDKSGLPSDRFFAERPEGSVSTLKIQRTQQEDSAVYLCASSSRRTYEQYFGPGTRLTVT.

The V gene is TRBV30, the J gene TRBJ1-3; possible D gene TRBD1, 6 bases. There are 16 residues in the CDR3. Deletions cut 0 bases from V and 0 bases from J, with 12 bases between. The germline V gene encodes CDR1 GTSNPN and CDR2 SVGIG (reference sequence). CDR3 protein: CAWSVQGVLSGNTIYF. DNA of the CDR3: TGTGCCTGGAGTGTACAGGGCGTCCTCTCTGGAAACACCATATATTTT.

This clone was counted once. The rearrangement links TRBV6-6 to TRBJ2-1, with 7 bases lining up with TRBD2. V lost 5 bases to trimming and J lost 0 bases; unmatched junction nucleotides: 4. The CDR3 loop spans 15 amino acids. Germline V CDR1 and CDR2: MNHNY, SVGAGI (reference sequence). The CDR3: CASSPSGSSYNEQFF. The CDR3 DNA follows: TGTGCCAGCAGTCCTAGCGGCAGCTCCTACAATGAGCAGTTCTTC.

The rearrangement joins TRBV19 to TRBJ1-1; D unclear. V was clipped by 2 bases and J by 1 base, with 5 bases between them. The CDR3 consists of 13 residues. The germline V gene has CDR1 LNHDA and CDR2 SQIVND (reference sequence). This CDR3 is CASSIRRNTEAFF. The CDR3 DNA is TGTGCCAGTAGTATACGTAGGAACACTGAAGCTTTCTTT.

The sample holds one count of this clone. V is TRBV5-6 and J is TRBJ1-1; 7 bases agree with TRBD1. V lost 2 bases, J lost 4 bases, and 11 bases stayed unmatched. CDR3 length equals 16 residues. Germline V gene data show CDR1 as SGHDT and CDR2 as YYEEEE. The CDR3 is CASSLLTGYLVTEAFF. The CDR3 region has the DNA TGTGCCAGCAGCTTACTGACAGGGTATTTGGTCACTGAAGCTTTCTTT.

The V call is TRBV28, the J call TRBJ2-7, with D uncertain. V was shortened by 5 bases and J by 3 bases, with 11 bases between the two germline ends. The CDR3 covers 13 residues. Per the germline V gene, CDR1 is MDHEN and CDR2 is SYDVKM. This CDR3 reads CASSIQFLYEQYF. CDR3 sequence (DNA): TGTGCCAGCAGTATACAGTTTCTCTACGAGCAGTACTTC.

The V call is TRBV18, the J call TRBJ1-1; D perhaps matches TRBD1 (5 bases). Germline V gives CDR1 KGHSH, CDR2 LQKENI. This CDR3 contains 13 residues. V lost 4 bases to trimming and J lost 6 bases, with 12 bases between them. The CDR3 DNA sequence: TGTGCCAGCTCACAGGGGATCCAGCCTGAAGCTTTCTTT. Translated, it gives CASSQGIQPEAFF.

The chain recombines TRBV28 with TRBJ1-6; 7 nucleotides match TRBD1. Looked up from germline, CDR1 is MDHEN and CDR2 is SYDVKM. With V trimmed by 5 bases and J by 1 base, 8 bases remained unmatched. This CDR3 region has 17 residues. CDR3 amino acids: CASSQVGTDSYNSPLHF. In DNA, the CDR3 is TGTGCCAGCAGTCAAGTCGGGACAGATTCCTATAATTCACCCCTCCACTTT.

The V call is TRBV5-1, the J call TRBJ2-2, with 12 bases matching TRBD2. The V and J ends lost 4 bases and 6 bases, in that order; junction bases with no gene match: 4. The CDR3 runs to 15 residues. Germline V gene data show CDR1 as SGHRS and CDR2 as YFSETQ. The CDR3 DNA reads as TGCGCCAGCAGCACAGGACTAGCGGGACCCGGGGAGCTGTTTTTT. As protein: CASSTGLAGPGELFF.

The chain recombines TRBV5-3 with TRBJ2-1, with 12 bases fitting TRBD2. TRBV5-3 is given ORF status, its function remaining uncertain. V shed 0 bases, J shed 9 bases, and the junction held 7 bases outside the gene matches. This CDR3 comprises 16 residues. The CDR3 region is CARSLAASGRAGEQFF. The CDR3 DNA follows: TGTGCCAGAAGCTTGGCGGCTAGCGGGAGGGCCGGTGAGCAGTTCTTC.

The chain has TRBV5-1 and TRBJ2-4, with D unclear. The V and J ends lost 0 bases and 3 bases respectively, with 10 bases between them. CDR3 length equals 15 residues. The V gene's germline CDR1 is SGHRS and CDR2 YFSETQ. This CDR3 is CASSLGQFGKNIQYF. DNA for the CDR3: TGCGCCAGCAGCTTGGGTCAATTCGGCAAAAACATTCAGTACTTC.

This clone was observed many times. J is TRBJ2-1 and V is TRBV7-9; tentatively, D is TRBD2 (5 bases). This CDR3 contains 15 residues. V lost 3 bases, J lost 6 bases, and 15 bases lay in between. Germline assignment: CDR1 SEHNR and CDR2 FQNEAQ (reference sequence). Here the CDR3 DNA reads TGTGCCAGCAGCTTTTCTAGCCGCGATTCCAATGAGCAGTTCTTC. Protein sequence: CASSFSSRDSNEQFF. Supplemented by reference TRBV7-9 and TRBJ2-1, the full variable domain reads DTGVSQNPRHKITKRGQNVTFRCDPISEHNRLYWYRQTLGQGPEFLTYFQNEAQLEKSRLLSDRFSAERPKGSFSTLEIQRTEQGDSAMYLCASSFSSRDSNEQFFGPGTRLTVL.

The chain is built from TRBV27 and TRBJ2-4; D might be TRBD1 (6 bases). The germline CDR1 and CDR2 sequences are MNHEY and SMNVEV (reference sequence). This CDR3 region has 15 residues. Deletions cut 1 base from V and 3 bases from J, with 10 bases between. The CDR3 is CASSLLAGVKNIQYF. The CDR3 DNA reads as TGTGCCAGCAGTTTATTGGCAGGGGTCAAAAACATTCAGTACTTC.

The V gene is TRBV13, the J gene TRBJ2-7, with 12 bases aligning to TRBD2. The ends lost 4 bases at V and 0 bases at J; junction bases unmatched: 4. This CDR3 comprises 16 residues. Per germline, CDR1 PRHDT and CDR2 FYEKMQ (reference sequence). In nucleotides, the CDR3 is TGTGCCAGCAGCTCGCTAGCGGGAGGGGTCTCCTACGAGCAGTACTTC. As protein: CASSSLAGGVSYEQYF.

The genes are TRBV28 and TRBJ2-7; D might be TRBD2 (5 bases). Germline loops: CDR1 MDHEN, CDR2 SYDVKM. The CDR3 contains 15 residues. Trimming shortened V by 5 bases and J by 2 bases, and 16 bases separated the two germline ends. Here the CDR3 reads CASSVRQDFPYEQYF. The CDR3 bases are TGTGCCAGCAGTGTACGTCAGGACTTCCCCTACGAGCAGTACTTC.

The V call is TRBV5-4, the J call TRBJ2-7; maybe TRBD1 (6 bases). CDR3 length equals 16 residues. Trimming cost V 0 bases and J 2 bases, with 15 bases left between them. Germline V gene sequence: CDR1 SGHNT, CDR2 YYREEE (reference sequence). The CDR3 loop is CASSLDKTGFTYEQYF. The CDR3 DNA is TGTGCCAGCAGCTTGGATAAGACAGGTTTCACCTACGAGCAGTACTTC. The variable domain in full, with the rest retrieved from reference TRBV5-4 and TRBJ2-7, is ETGVTQSPTHLIKTRGQQVTLRCSSQSGHNTVSWYQQALGQGPQFIFQYYREEENGRGNFPPRFSGLQFPNYSSELNVNALELDDSALYLCASSLDKTGFTYEQYFGPGTRLTVT.

This clone was picked up one time. The chain joins TRBV5-1 to TRBJ2-5; TRBD2 agrees at 9 bases. CDR3 size: 15 residues. V trimming: 0 bases; J trimming: 5 bases; junction bases outside the gene matches: 5. Germline lookup yields CDR1 SGHRS and CDR2 YFSETQ. The DNA of the CDR3 is TGCGCCAGCAGCTTGGGTAGCGGGAGAGGTGAGACCCAGTACTTC. Its protein is CASSLGSGRGETQYF.

The chain carries TRBV5-1 and TRBJ2-1, with TRBD2 matching 7 bases. After removal of 4 bases from V and 0 bases from J, the junction contained 7 bases not matched to a gene. Germline V CDR1 and CDR2: SGHRS, YFSETQ. This CDR3 contains 16 residues. CDR3 region: CASSPPLADSYNEQFF. CDR3 coding DNA: TGCGCCAGCAGCCCGCCCCTAGCGGACTCCTACAATGAGCAGTTCTTC.

This clone is a singleton in its sample. The chain combines TRBV7-2 with TRBJ2-5; 8 positions agree with TRBD1. After removal of 5 bases from V and 3 bases from J, the junction contained 2 bases not matched to a gene. This CDR3 spans 13 amino acids. CDR1 is SGHTA, CDR2 FQGNSA, per germline. The CDR3 spells CASSQQGEETQYF. The CDR3 DNA sequence: TGTGCCAGCAGCCAACAGGGGGAAGAGACCCAGTACTTC.

This chain connects TRBV7-9 to TRBJ1-6; possibly TRBD1 for D (6 bases). The V gene's germline CDR1 is SEHNR and CDR2 FQNEAQ (reference sequence). This CDR3 comprises 17 residues. V was trimmed by 10 bases and J by 1 base, leaving 20 bases between them. The CDR3 region is CATGDSGGRSYNSPLHF. The CDR3, as DNA: TGTGCCACCGGCGACTCGGGGGGGCGATCCTATAATTCACCCCTCCACTTT.

In its sample, this clone was seen once. This sequence joins TRBV11-1 and TRBJ2-7; 10 bases map to TRBD1. The CDR3 has 15 residues. Per the germline V gene, CDR1 is SGHAT and CDR2 is FQDESV (reference sequence). Trimming removed 4 bases from V and 7 bases from J; junction bases left unmatched: 10. CDR3 in DNA: TGTGCCAGCAGCTCCCGGGACAGGGGATCGGGGGAGCAGTACTTC. It translates to CASSSRDRGSGEQYF.

The V call is TRBV5-4, the J call TRBJ2-7; TRBD1 might be the D (6 bases). The CDR3 has 14 amino acids. Germline CDR1 is SGHNT and CDR2 is YYREEE (reference sequence). V lost 0 bases and J lost 3, with 10 bases in between. This CDR3 reads CASSLGRGGYEQYF. CDR3 nucleotides: TGTGCCAGCAGCTTGGGCAGGGGTGGCTACGAGCAGTACTTC.